This TCR beta chain was recorded in a study of blood T cell repertoires in COVID-19. V lost 7 bases to trimming and J lost 6 bases, with 20 bases between them. The CDR3 totals 15 residues. Germline lookup yields CDR1 SGHRS and CDR2 YFSETQ. Assay used: immunoSEQ multiplex PCR; TCRdb lists only in-frame clones, some missing. The data hold over 150,000 clones, with approximately 73% observed a single time. Sequenced input: peripheral blood. The genes are TRBV5-1 and TRBJ2-1; D possibly corresponds to TRBD2 (5 bases). The sequence was collected from a woman older than 75 with acute or convalescent COVID-19. The CDR3 loop reads CASRPGGAGVNEQFF. The CDR3 nucleotides are TGCGCCAGCCGCCCCGGTGGTGCGGGTGTCAATGAGCAGTTCTTC.